Only a few counts were recorded for the clone carrying this TCR beta chain. The source of the sample is a study of molecular identifiers for immune sequencing clone quantification. Study as a whole: The replicates split RNA from roughly 20,000 or 100,000 naive CD8 cells five ways and sequenced four.

CDR1 and CDR2 from the germline V gene are LGHDT and YNNKEL (reference sequence). Trimming removed 4 bases from V and 0 bases from J; junction bases left unmatched: 8. The CDR3 has 16 amino acids. The authors sorted naive CD8 T cells as CD8+CD4-CCR7+CD45RA+. Previously described methods and listed TCR primers were used for bulk TCR libraries. One entry per CDR3 protein, called by TCRdb with MiXCR from the PCR reads. The data show about 510,000 distinct CDR3 sequences, about a quarter seen once. This clonotype was obtained from a human donor in good health. Some libraries in this study had Jurkat cell RNA spiked in. The sequenced sample was naive CD8+ T cells from blood, with Jurkat cell RNA spiked in. The subset here: FACS-sorted CD8+CD4-CCR7+CD45RA+ naive T cells. V is TRBV3-1 and J is TRBJ1-1; the match to TRBD1 covers 7 bases. CDR3 loop: CASSRLTGTMNTEAFF. CDR3 DNA: TGTGCCAGCAGCCGACTGACAGGGACCATGAACACTGAAGCTTTCTTT.